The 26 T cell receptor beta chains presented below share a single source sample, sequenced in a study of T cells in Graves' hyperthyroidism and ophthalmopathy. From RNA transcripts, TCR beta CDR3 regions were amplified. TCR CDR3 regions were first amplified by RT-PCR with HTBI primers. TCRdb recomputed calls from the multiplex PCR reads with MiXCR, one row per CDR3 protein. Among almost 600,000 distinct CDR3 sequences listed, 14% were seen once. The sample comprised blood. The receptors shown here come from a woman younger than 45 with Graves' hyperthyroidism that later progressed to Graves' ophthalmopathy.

This chain's CDR3 is CASSQDLEREAFF. The CDR3, as DNA: TGCGCCAGCAGCCAAGATTTAGAGAGAGAAGCTTTCTTT. The rearrangement links TRBV4-3 to TRBJ1-1; D gene unclear. Germline V lookup: CDR1 LGHNA, CDR2 YSLEER. The V end was cut by 0 bases, the J end by 8 bases, with 10 bases between. CDR3 length equals 13 residues.

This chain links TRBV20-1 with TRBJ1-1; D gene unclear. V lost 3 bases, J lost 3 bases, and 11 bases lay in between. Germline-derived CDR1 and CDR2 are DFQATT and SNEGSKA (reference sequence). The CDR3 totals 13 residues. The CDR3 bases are TGCAGTGCTAGGCAACCGGGATACACTGAAGCTTTCTTT. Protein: CSARQPGYTEAFF.

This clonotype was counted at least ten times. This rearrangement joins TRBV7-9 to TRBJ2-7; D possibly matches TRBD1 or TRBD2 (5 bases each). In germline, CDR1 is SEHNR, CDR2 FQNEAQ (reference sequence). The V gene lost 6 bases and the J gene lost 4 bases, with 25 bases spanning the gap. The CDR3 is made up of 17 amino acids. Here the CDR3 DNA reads TGTGCCAGCAGGACCCCTGGGGACGAGGAGGACCTTTACGAGCAGTACTTC. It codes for CASRTPGDEEDLYEQYF. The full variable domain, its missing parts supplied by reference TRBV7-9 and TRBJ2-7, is DTGVSQNPRHKITKRGQNVTFRCDPISEHNRLYWYRQTLGQGPEFLTYFQNEAQLEKSRLLSDRFSAERPKGSFSTLEIQRTEQGDSAMYLCASRTPGDEEDLYEQYFGPGTRLTVT.

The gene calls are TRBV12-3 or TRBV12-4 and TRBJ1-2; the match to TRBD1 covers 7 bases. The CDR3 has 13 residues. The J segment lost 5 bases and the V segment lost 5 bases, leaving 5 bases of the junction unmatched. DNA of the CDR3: TGTGCCAGCAGTGACAGGGAAGAATATGGCTACACCTTC. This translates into CASSDREEYGYTF.

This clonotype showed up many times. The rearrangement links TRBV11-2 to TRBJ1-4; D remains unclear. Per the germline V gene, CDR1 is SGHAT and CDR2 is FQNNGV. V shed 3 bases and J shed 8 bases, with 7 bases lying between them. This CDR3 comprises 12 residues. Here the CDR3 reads CASSFGREKLFF. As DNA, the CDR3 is TGTGCCAGCAGCTTCGGCAGGGAAAAACTGTTTTTT.

This CDR3 reads CASSSPGLAGGGTYQFF. The CDR3 DNA reads as TGTGCCAGTAGTTCCCCCGGACTAGCGGGAGGGGGTACGTACCAGTTCTTC. The chain carries TRBV19 and TRBJ2-1; TRBD2 agrees at 15 bases. In germline, CDR1 is LNHDA, CDR2 SQIVND (reference sequence). This CDR3 contains 17 residues. With V trimmed by 5 bases and J by 13 bases, 15 bases remained unmatched.

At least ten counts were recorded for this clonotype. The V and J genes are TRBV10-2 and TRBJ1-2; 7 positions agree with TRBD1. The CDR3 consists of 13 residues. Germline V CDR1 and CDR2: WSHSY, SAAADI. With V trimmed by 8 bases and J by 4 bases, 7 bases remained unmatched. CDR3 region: CASQEQGTYGYTF. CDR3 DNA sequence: TGCGCCAGCCAAGAACAGGGGACCTATGGCTACACCTTC.

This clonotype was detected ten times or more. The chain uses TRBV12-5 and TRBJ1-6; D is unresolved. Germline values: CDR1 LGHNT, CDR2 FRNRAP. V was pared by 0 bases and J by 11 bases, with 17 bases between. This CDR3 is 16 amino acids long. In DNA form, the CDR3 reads TGTGCTAGTGGTTTGGTCGTTGGCAGCAGCGTTACACCCCTCCACTTT. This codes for CASGLVVGSSVTPLHF.

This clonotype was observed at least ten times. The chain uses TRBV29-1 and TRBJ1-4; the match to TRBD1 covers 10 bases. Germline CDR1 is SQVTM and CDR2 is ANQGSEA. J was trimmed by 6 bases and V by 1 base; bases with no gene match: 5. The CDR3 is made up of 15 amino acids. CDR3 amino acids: CSVEVAGTGDEKLFF. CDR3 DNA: TGCAGCGTTGAAGTTGCCGGGACAGGGGATGAAAAACTGTTTTTT.

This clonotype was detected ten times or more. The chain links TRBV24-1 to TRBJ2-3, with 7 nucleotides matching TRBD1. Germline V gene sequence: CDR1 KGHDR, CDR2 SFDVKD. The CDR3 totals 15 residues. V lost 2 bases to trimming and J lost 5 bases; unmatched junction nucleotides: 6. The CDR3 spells CATSDYTGVIDTQYF. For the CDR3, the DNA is TGTGCCACCAGTGATTACACAGGGGTTATAGATACGCAGTATTTT.

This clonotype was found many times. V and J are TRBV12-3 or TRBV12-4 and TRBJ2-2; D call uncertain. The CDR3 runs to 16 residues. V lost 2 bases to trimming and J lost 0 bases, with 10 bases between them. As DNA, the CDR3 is TGTGCCAGCAGTTTAAAGGGATCCGCGAACACCGGGGAGCTGTTTTTT. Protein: CASSLKGSANTGELFF.

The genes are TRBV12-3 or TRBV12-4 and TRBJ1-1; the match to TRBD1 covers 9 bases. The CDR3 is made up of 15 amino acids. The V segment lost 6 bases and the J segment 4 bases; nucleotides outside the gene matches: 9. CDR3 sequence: CASSLLGTGLTEAFF. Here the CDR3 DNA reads TGTGCCAGCAGCCTATTGGGGACAGGGCTCACTGAAGCTTTCTTT.

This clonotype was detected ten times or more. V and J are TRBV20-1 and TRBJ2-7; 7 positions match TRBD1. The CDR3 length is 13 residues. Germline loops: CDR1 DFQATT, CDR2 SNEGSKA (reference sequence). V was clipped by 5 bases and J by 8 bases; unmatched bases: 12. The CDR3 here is CSARDRETVKQYF. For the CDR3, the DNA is TGCAGTGCTCGGGACAGAGAAACAGTTAAGCAGTACTTC.

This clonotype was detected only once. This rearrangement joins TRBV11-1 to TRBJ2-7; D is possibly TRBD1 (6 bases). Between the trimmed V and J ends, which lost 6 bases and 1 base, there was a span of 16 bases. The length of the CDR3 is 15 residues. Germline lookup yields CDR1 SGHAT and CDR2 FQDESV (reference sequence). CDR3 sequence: CASSSTGMFSYEQYF. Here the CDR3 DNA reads TGTGCCAGCAGTTCCACAGGGATGTTTTCCTACGAGCAGTACTTC.

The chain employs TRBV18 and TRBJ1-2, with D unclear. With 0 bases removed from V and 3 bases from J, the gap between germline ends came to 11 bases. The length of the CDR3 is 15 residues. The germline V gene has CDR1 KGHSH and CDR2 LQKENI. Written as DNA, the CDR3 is TGTGCCAGCTCACCACCGGGTAAACAAGACTATGGCTACACCTTC. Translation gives CASSPPGKQDYGYTF.

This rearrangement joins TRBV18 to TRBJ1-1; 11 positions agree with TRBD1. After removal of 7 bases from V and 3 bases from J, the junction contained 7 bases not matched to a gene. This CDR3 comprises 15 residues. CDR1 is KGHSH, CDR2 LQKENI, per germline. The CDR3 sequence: CASYGQGAEDTEAFF. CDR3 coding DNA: TGTGCCAGCTACGGACAGGGGGCGGAGGACACTGAAGCTTTCTTT.

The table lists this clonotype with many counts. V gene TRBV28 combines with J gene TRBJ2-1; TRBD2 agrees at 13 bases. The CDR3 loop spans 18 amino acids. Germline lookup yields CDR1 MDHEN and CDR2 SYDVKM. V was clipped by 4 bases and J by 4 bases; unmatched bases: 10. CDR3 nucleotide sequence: TGTGCCAGCAGTTCCCGGACTAGCGGGAGTTTCAGGTACAATGAGCAGTTCTTC. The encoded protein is CASSSRTSGSFRYNEQFF. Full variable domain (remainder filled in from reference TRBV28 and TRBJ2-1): DVKVTQSSRYLVKRTGEKVFLECVQDMDHENMFWYRQDPGLGLRLIYFSYDVKMKEKGDIPEGYSVSREKKERFSLILESASTNQTSMYLCASSSRTSGSFRYNEQFFGPGTRLTVL.

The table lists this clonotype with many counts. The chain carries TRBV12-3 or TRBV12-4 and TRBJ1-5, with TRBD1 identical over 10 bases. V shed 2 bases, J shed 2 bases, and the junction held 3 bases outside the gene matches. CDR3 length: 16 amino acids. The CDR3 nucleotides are TGTGCCAGCAGTTTACCGGGGACAGGGGGCAATCAGCCCCAGCATTTT. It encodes CASSLPGTGGNQPQHF.

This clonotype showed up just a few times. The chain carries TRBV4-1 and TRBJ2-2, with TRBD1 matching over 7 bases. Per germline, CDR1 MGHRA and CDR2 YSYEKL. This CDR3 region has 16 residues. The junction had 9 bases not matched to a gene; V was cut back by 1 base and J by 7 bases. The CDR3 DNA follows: TGCGCCAGCAGCCAAGGGAAGGGGGCGCGAGGCGGGGAGCTGTTTTTT. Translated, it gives CASSQGKGARGGELFF.

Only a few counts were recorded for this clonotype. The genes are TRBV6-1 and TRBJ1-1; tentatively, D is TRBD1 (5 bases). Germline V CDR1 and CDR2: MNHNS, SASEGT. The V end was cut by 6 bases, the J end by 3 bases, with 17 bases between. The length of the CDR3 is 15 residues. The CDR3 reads CASSRGLRGHTEAFF. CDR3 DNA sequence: TGTGCCAGCAGCCGGGGACTAAGGGGCCACACTGAAGCTTTCTTT.

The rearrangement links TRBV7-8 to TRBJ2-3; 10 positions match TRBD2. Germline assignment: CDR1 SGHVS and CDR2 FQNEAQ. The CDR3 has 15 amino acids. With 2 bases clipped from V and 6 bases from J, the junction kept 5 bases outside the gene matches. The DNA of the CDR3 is TGTGCCAGCAGCTTATCAGCGGGAGGGCAGGATACGCAGTATTTT. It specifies CASSLSAGGQDTQYF.

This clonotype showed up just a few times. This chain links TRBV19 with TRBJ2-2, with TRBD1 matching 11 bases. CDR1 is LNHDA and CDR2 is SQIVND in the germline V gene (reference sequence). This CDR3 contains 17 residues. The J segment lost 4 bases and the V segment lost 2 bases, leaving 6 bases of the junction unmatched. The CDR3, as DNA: TGTGCCAGTAGTATATTTGGACAGGGGGCACTCACCGGGGAGCTGTTTTTT. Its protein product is CASSIFGQGALTGELFF.

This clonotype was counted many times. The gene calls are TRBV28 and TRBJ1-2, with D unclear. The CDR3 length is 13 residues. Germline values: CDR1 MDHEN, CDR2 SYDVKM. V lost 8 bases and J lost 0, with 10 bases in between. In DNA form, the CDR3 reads TGTGCCAGCGATAGTAAAGCTAACTATGGCTACACCTTC. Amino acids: CASDSKANYGYTF.

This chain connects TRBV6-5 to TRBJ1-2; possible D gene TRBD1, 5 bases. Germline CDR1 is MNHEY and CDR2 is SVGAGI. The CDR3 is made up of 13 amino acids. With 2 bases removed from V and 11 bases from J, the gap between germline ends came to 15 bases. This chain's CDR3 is CASSYERGGAYTF. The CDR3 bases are TGTGCCAGCAGTTACGAACGGGGCGGGGCATACACCTTC.

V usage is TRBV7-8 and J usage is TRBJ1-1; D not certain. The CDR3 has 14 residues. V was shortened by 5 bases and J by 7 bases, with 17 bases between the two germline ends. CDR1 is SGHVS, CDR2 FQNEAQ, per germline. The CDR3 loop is CASSDDPGMDEAFF. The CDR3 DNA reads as TGTGCCAGCAGCGACGATCCTGGGATGGATGAAGCTTTCTTT.

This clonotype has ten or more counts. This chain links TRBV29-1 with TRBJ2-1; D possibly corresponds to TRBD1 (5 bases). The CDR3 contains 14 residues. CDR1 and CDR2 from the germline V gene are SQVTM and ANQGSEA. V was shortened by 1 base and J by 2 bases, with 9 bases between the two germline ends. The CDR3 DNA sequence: TGCAGCGTTGAAGGGCAGGGTACCTACAATGAGCAGTTCTTC. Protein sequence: CSVEGQGTYNEQFF.